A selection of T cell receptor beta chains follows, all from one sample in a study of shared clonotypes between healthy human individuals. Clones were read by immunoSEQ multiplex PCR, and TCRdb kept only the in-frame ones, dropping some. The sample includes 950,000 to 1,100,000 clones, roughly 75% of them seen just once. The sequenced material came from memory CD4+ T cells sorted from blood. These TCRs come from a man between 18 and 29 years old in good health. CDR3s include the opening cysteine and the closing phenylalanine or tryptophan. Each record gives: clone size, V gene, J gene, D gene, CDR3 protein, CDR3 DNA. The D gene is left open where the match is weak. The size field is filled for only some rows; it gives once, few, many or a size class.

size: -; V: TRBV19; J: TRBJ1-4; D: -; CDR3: CATRGGATNEKLFF; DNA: TGTGCCACTCGTGGGGGGGCAACTAATGAAAAACTGTTTTTT
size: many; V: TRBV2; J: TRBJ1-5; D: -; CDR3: CASTQSGGSRQPQHF; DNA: TGTGCCAGCACCCAAAGCGGGGGCTCGAGGCAGCCCCAGCATTTT
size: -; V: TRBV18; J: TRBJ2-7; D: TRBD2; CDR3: CASSRLAGEGEQYF; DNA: TGTGCCAGCTCACGACTAGCGGGAGAAGGGGAGCAGTACTTC
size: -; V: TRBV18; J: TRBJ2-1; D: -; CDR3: CASSLIADSSYNEQFF; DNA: TGTGCCAGCTCACTAATTGCGGACAGCTCCTACAATGAGCAGTTCTTC
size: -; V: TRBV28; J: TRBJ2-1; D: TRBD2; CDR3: CASSLISGRGSEQFF; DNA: TGTGCCAGCAGTTTAATCTCCGGGAGGGGAAGTGAGCAGTTCTTC
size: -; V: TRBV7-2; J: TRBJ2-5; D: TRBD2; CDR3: CASSLVPAGQETQYF; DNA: TGTGCCAGCAGCTTAGTCCCAGCGGGACAAGAGACCCAGTACTTC
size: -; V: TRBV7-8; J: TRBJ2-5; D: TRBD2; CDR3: CASSLGLAGGMYQETQYF; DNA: TGTGCCAGCAGCTTGGGACTAGCGGGGGGGATGTACCAAGAGACCCAGTACTTC
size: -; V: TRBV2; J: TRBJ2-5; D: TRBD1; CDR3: CASKDRSETQYF; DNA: TGTGCCAGCAAGGACAGGTCGGAGACCCAGTACTTC
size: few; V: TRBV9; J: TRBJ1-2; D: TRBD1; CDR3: CASSAQRDRVENYGYTF; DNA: TGTGCCAGCAGCGCGCAAAGGGACAGGGTCGAGAACTATGGCTACACCTTC
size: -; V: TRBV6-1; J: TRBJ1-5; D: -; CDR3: CASSEGEGQPQHF; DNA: TGTGCCAGCAGTGAAGGGGAAGGGCAGCCCCAGCATTTT
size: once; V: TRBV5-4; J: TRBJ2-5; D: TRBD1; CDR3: CASSYGTGPSRETQYF; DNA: TGTGCCAGCAGCTACGGGACAGGACCTTCAAGAGAGACCCAGTACTTC
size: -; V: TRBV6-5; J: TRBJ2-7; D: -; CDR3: CASSYGGRYEQYF; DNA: TGTGCCAGCAGTTACGGGGGGCGATACGAGCAGTACTTC
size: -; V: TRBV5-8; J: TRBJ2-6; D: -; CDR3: CASSQMGSGANVLTF; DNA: TGTGCCAGCAGCCAGATGGGCTCTGGGGCCAACGTCCTGACTTTC
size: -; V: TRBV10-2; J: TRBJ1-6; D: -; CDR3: CASSEDPSDSPLHF; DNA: TGCGCCAGCAGTGAGGACCCCTCGGATTCACCCCTCCACTTT
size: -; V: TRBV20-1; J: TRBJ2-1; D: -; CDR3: CSLLVAEQFF; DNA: TGCAGCCTCCTCGTCGCGGAGCAGTTCTTC
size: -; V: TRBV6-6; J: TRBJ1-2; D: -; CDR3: CASSILVGGYGYTF; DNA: TGTGCCAGCAGTATTTTAGTCGGGGGTTATGGCTACACCTTC
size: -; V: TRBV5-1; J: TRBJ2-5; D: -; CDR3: CASSSQTGGETQYF; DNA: TGCGCCAGCAGCTCACAGACAGGAGGAGAGACCCAGTACTTC
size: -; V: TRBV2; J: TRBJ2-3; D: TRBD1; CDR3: CASRTDRGLSDTQYF; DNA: TGTGCCAGCAGAACAGACAGGGGGCTATCCGATACGCAGTATTTT
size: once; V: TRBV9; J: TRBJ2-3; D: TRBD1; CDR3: CASSVSQGYGGDTQYF; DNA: TGTGCCAGCAGCGTTTCACAGGGGTATGGTGGGGATACGCAGTATTTT
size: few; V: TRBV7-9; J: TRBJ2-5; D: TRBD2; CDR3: CASSWGLAGGQETQYF; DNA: TGTGCCAGCAGCTGGGGACTAGCGGGAGGGCAAGAGACCCAGTACTTC
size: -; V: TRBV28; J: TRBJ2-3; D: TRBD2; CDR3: CASRNGGASDTQYF; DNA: TGTGCCAGCAGAAACGGGGGGGCCTCAGATACGCAGTATTTT
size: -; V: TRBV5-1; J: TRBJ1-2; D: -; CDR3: CASSLAGQRNYGYTF; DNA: TGCGCCAGCAGCTTGGCGGGGCAGCGGAACTATGGCTACACCTTC
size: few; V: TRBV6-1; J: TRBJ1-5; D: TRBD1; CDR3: CASSPRGTDNQPQHF; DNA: TGTGCCAGCAGTCCTAGGGGGACAGACAATCAGCCCCAGCATTTT
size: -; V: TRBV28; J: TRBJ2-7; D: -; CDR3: CASSFTTYEQYF; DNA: TGTGCCAGCAGTTTTACCACCTACGAGCAGTACTTC
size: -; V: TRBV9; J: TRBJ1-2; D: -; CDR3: CASSISPGDSGYTF; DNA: TGTGCCAGCAGCATTAGCCCAGGGGATAGTGGCTACACCTTC
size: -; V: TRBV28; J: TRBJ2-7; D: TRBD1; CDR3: CASSLGQGEQYF; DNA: TGTGCCAGCAGTCTTGGACAGGGCGAGCAGTACTTC
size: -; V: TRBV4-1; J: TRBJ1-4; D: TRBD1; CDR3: CASSHGETGRNEKLFF; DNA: TGCGCCAGCAGCCACGGCGAGACAGGGCGAAATGAAAAACTGTTTTTT
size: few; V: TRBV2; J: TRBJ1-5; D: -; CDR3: CASTQGRNQPQHF; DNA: TGTGCCAGCACGCAGGGGAGGAATCAGCCCCAGCATTTT
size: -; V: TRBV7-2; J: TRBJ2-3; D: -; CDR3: CASSLAGRGPDTQYF; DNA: TGTGCCAGCAGCTTAGCGGGGCGGGGACCAGATACGCAGTATTTT